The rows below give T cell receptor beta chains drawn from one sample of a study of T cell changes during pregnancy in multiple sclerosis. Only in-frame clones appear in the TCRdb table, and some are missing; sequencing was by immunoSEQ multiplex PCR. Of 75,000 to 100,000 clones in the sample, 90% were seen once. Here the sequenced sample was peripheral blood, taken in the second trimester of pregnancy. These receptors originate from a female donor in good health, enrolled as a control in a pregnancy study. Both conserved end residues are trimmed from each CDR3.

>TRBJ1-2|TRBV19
ASSTRTGKDYGYT
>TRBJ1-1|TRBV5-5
ASSTGLGGTEAF
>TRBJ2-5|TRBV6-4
AIKAGTWETQY
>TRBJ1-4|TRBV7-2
ASSLTVGGGEKLF
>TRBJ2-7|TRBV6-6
ASSLAVTSSYEQY
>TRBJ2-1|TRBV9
ASSVGPGWSYNEQF
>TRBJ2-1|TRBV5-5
ASSLGDGNEQF
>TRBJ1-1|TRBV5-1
ASSLSRSEAF
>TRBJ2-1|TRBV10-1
ASSESRTSGRNEQF
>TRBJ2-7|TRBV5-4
ASSVLADYEQY
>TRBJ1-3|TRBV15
ATSRDVNTIY
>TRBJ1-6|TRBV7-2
ASSLAPGIANSPLH
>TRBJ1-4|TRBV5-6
ASSRDREVEKLF
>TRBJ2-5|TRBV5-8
ASSFHTRAETQY